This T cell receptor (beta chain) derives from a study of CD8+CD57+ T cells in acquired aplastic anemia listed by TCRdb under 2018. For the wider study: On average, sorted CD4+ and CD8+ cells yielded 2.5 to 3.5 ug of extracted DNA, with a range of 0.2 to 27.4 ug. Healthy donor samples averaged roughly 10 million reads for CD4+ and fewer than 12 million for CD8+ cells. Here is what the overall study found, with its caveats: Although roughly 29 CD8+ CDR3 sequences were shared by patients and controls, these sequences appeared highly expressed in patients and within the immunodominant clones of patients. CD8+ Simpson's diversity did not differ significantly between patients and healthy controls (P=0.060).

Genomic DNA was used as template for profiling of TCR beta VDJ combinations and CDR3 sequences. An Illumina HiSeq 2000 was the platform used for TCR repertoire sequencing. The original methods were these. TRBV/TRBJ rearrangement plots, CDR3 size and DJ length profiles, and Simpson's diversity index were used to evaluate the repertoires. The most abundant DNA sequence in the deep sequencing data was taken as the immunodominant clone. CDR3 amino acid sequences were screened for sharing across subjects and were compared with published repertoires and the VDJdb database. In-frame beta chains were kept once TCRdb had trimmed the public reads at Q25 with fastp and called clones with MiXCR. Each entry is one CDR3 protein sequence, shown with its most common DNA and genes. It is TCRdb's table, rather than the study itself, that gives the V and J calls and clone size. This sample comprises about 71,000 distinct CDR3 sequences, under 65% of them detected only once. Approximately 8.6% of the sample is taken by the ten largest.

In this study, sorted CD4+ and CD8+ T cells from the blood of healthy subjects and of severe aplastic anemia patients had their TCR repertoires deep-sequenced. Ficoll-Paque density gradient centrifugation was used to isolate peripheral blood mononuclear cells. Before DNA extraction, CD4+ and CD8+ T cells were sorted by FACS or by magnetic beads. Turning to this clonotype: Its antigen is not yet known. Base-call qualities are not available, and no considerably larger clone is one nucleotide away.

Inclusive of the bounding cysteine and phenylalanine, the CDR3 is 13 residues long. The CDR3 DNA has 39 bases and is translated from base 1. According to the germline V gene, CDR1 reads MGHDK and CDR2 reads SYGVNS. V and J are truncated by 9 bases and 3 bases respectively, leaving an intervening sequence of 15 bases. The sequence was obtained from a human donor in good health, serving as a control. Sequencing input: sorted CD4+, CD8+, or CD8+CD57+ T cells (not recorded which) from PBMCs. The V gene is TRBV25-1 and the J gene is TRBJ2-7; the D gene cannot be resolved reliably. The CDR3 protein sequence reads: CARRSCRLYEQYF. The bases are TGTGCCAGACGTAGTTGCCGACTCTACGAGCAGTACTTC.